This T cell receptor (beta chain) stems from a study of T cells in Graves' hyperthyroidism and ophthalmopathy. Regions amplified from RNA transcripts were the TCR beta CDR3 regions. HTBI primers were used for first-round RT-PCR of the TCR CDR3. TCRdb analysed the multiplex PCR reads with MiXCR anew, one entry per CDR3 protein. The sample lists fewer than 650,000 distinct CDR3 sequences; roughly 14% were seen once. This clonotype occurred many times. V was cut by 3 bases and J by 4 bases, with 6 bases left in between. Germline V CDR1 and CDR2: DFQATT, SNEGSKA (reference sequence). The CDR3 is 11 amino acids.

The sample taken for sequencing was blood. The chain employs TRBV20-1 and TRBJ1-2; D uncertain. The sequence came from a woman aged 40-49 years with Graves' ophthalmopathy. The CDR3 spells CSASPSYGYTF. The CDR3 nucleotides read TGCAGTGCTAGTCCGAGCTATGGCTACACCTTC.